The 5 T cell receptor beta chains in this list originate from one sample, sequenced in a study of OX40 agonist ivuxolimab in advanced cancers. Assay used: immunoSEQ multiplex PCR; TCRdb lists only in-frame clones, some missing. The repertoire consists of about 77,000 clones, with approximately 85% occurring once and the leading ten covering 2% to 2.5%. The source material was CD4+ or CD8+ T cells sorted from blood, sampled in a trial of the OX40 agonist ivuxolimab. The receptors originated from an adult with an advanced solid tumor such as melanoma, head and neck, liver or kidney cancer.

This sequence joins TRBV5-1 and TRBJ2-3; D is possibly TRBD2 (6 bases). V was cut by 6 bases and J by 0 bases, with 14 bases left in between. Germline loops: CDR1 SGHRS, CDR2 YFSETQ. The CDR3 is 15 residues long. CDR3 residues: CASTQISGSTDTQYF. CDR3 DNA: TGCGCCAGCACCCAGATTAGCGGAAGCACAGATACGCAGTATTTT.

The rearrangement links TRBV7-6 to TRBJ2-4, with D uncertain. The CDR3 is 18 amino acids. CDR1 and CDR2 (germline): SGHVS, FNYEAQ. With 5 bases removed from V and 0 bases from J, the gap between germline ends came to 20 bases. The CDR3 here is CASSPFPFATKAKNIQYF. CDR3 nucleotides: TGTGCCAGCAGCCCGTTCCCCTTCGCGACAAAAGCCAAAAACATTCAGTACTTC.

The rearrangement joins TRBV2 to TRBJ1-6, with D unresolved. The CDR3 totals 11 residues. Trimming removed 3 bases at V and 7 bases at J, with 1 base between. Germline V lookup: CDR1 SNHLY, CDR2 FYNNEI. CDR3 DNA: TGTGCCAGCAGTGAGAATTCACCCCTCCACTTT. Its translation: CASSENSPLHF.

The V gene is TRBV5-5, the J gene TRBJ2-1; D uncertain. The CDR3 runs to 15 residues. The V and J ends lost 1 base and 0 bases respectively, with 8 bases between them. In germline, CDR1 is SGHKS, CDR2 YYEKEE (reference sequence). The CDR3 spells CASSLLHSSYNEQFF. The CDR3, as DNA: TGTGCCAGCAGCTTGCTGCATAGCTCCTACAATGAGCAGTTCTTC.

This rearrangement joins TRBV9 to TRBJ2-7, with D perhaps matching TRBD2 (6 bases). This CDR3 region has 16 residues. V was pared by 2 bases and J by 2 bases, with 17 bases between. CDR1 is SGDLS and CDR2 is YYNGEE in the germline V gene. Here the CDR3 reads CASSVTGQGGTYEQYF. Written as DNA, the CDR3 is TGTGCCAGCAGCGTTACGGGTCAGGGAGGCACCTACGAGCAGTACTTC. Supplemented by reference TRBV9 and TRBJ2-7, the full variable domain reads DSGVTQTPKHLITATGQRVTLRCSPRSGDLSVYWYQQSLDQGLQFLIQYYNGEERAKGNILERFSAQQFPDLHSELNLSSLELGDSALYFCASSVTGQGGTYEQYFGPGTRLTVT.